This T cell receptor (beta chain) was sequenced during a study of CD8 T cells in Susac syndrome. Study outcomes and limitations: The number of individuals included in the study's TCR sequencing and HLA analysis was acknowledged as relatively small.

V was shortened by 6 bases and J by 4 bases, with 14 bases between the two germline ends. This CDR3 contains 14 residues. Germline-derived CDR1 and CDR2 are MNHNS and SASEGT. The multiple sclerosis controls, all treatment-naive patients, had relapsing-remitting disease that was stable or active. Isolation of CD8+ and CD4+ T cells was performed negatively, whereas enrichment of TEMRA cells was done by FACS. About this clonotype: Its cognate antigen is unknown.

An amount of RNA that ranged from roughly 0.45 to 1 ug was reverse transcribed with random hexamers. The amplification used immunoSEQ multiplex PCR on TCR beta CDR3; it spanned 54 Vbeta and 13 Jbeta. Via MiXCR, TCRdb re-called the immunoSEQ multiplex PCR reads, giving one row per CDR3 protein. This table has 150,000 to 200,000 distinct CDR3 sequences, approximately 95% appearing once. The clonotype was recovered from a human donor with multiple sclerosis. This chain joins TRBV6-1 and TRBJ2-3, with D perhaps matching TRBD1 or TRBD2 (5 bases each). Sequencing was done on a sample of CD4+ T cells from PBMCs. In nucleotides, the CDR3 is TGTGCCAGCAGAGCTCCGAGGGGACCAGATACGCAGTATTTT. Encoded protein: CASRAPRGPDTQYF.